This T cell receptor (beta chain) was sequenced during a study of spatial heterogeneity in lung cancer. Study in general: A unique TCR and UMI combination showed up more than ten times in raw reads, on average.

Time point of the sample: blood taken at disease recurrence. Sequencing was performed on whole RNA extracted from tumor and nontumor lung tissue, or from frozen PBMC, and the material was left unsorted. V was pared by 0 bases and J by 0 bases, with 15 bases between. The CDR3 covers 16 residues. Per germline, CDR1 DFQATT and CDR2 SNEGSKA (reference sequence). At least ten counts were recorded for this clonotype. Since the library was made to target alpha chains, this beta chain is a stray read and its abundance is not meaningful. One entry per CDR3 protein results from TCRdb running MiXCR on the 5' RACE reads. The sample consists of approximately 9,700 distinct CDR3 sequences, under 4% of them appearing once.

The clonotype comes from a female donor with early-stage non-small cell lung cancer. The chain employs TRBV20-1 and TRBJ2-7; possible D gene TRBD2, 6 bases. The sample was PBMCs, taken at recurrence. CDR3 sequence (DNA): TGCAGTGCTAGAGACTGGGACTCCAGGAGCTCCTACGAGCAGTACTTC. It is translated as CSARDWDSRSSYEQYF.